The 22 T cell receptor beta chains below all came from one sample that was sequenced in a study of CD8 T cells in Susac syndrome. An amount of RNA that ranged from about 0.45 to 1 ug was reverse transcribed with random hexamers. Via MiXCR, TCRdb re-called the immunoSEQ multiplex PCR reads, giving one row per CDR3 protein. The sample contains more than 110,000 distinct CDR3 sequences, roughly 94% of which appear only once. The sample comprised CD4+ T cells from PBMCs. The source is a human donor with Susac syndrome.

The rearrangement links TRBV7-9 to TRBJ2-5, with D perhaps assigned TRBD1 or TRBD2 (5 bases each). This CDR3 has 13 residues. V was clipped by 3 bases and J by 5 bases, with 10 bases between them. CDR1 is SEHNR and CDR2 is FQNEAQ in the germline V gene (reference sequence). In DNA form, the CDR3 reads TGTGCCAGCAGCTTGAGGGGCGGGGAGACCCAGTACTTC. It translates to CASSLRGGETQYF.

CDR3 protein: CASSQNRVPGYTF. The DNA for the CDR3 is TGTGCCAGCAGCCAAAACAGGGTCCCTGGCTACACCTTC. The chain recombines TRBV7-9 with TRBJ1-2; a possible D gene is TRBD1 (6 bases). The V gene lost 5 bases and the J gene lost 7 bases, with 14 bases spanning the gap. The CDR3 has 13 residues. Germline V gives CDR1 SEHNR, CDR2 FQNEAQ (reference sequence).

The CDR3 coding sequence is TGCAGCGTTGATGTGGGGGGCGGGGAAAAACTGTTTTTT. It translates to CSVDVGGGEKLFF. This sequence joins TRBV29-1 and TRBJ1-4, with D perhaps matching TRBD1 (6 bases). Trimming pared 3 bases from V and 8 bases from J, leaving 13 bases between. Per germline, CDR1 SQVTM and CDR2 ANQGSEA. The CDR3 totals 13 residues. Drawing the rest from reference TRBV29-1 and TRBJ1-4, the complete variable domain is SAVISQKPSRDICQRGTSLTIQCQVDSQVTMMFWYRQQPGQSLTLIATANQGSEATYESGFVIDKFPISRPNLTFSTLTVSNMSPEDSSIYLCSVDVGGGEKLFFGSGTQLSVL.

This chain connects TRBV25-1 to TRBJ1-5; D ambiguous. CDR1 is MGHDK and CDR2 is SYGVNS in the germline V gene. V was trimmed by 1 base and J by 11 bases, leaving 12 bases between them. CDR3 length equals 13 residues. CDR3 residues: CASSESLGGAQHF. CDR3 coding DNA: TGTGCCAGCAGTGAATCACTCGGTGGGGCCCAGCATTTT.

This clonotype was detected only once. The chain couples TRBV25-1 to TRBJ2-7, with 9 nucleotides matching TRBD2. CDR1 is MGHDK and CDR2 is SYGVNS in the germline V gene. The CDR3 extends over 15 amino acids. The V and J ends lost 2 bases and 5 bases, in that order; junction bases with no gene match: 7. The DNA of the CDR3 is TGTGCCAGCAGTGAAAGAAGCGGGAGGCCACACGAGCAGTACTTC. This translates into CASSERSGRPHEQYF.

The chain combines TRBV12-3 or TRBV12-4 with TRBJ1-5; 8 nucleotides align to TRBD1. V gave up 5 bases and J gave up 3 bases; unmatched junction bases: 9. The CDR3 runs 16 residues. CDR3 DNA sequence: TGTGCCAGCAGTCCTAACCAGGGGGCGTACAATCAGCCCCAGCATTTT. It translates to CASSPNQGAYNQPQHF.

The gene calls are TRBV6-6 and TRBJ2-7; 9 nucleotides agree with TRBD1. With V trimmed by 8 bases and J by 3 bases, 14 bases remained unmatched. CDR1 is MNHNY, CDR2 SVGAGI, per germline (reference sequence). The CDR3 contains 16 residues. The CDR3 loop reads CASHDSGGQGDYEQYF. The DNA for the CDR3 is TGTGCCAGCCATGACTCCGGGGGACAGGGTGACTACGAGCAGTACTTC.

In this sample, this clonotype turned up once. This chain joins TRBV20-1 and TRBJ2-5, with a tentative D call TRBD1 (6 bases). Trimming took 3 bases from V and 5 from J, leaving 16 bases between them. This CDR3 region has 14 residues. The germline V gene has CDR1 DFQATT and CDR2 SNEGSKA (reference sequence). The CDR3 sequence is CSASTPGVLETQYF. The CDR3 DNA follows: TGCAGTGCTAGCACTCCAGGGGTTCTGGAGACCCAGTACTTC.

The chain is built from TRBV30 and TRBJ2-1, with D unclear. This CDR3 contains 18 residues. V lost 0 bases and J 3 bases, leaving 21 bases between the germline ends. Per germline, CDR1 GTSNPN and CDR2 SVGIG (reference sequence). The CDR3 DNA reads TGTGCCTGGAGTGTAGAGCTGAAGACCGGGTCCCTCTACAATGAGCAGTTCTTC. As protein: CAWSVELKTGSLYNEQFF.

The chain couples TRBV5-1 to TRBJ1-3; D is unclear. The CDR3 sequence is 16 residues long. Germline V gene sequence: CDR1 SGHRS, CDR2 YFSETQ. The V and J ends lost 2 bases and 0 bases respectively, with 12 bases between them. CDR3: CASSFSGTNSGNTIYF. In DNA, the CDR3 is TGCGCCAGCAGCTTTTCGGGAACCAACTCTGGAAACACCATATATTTT.

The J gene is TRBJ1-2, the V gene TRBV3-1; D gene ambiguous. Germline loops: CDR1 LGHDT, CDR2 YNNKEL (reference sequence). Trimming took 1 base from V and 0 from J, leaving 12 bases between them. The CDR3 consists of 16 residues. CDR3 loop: CASSQGPGSTNYGYTF. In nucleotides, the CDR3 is TGTGCCAGCAGCCAAGGTCCGGGATCAACTAACTATGGCTACACCTTC.

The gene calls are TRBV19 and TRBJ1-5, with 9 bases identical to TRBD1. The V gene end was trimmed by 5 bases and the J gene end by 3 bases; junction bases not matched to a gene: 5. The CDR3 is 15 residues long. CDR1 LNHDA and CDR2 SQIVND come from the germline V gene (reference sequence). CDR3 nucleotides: TGTGCCAGTAGTTTTGGACAGGGGACCAATCAGCCCCAGCATTTT. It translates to CASSFGQGTNQPQHF.

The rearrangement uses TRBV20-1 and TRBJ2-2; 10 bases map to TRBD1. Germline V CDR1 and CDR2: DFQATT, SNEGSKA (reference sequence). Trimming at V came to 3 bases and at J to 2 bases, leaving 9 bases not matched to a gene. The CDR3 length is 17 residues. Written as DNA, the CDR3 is TGCAGTGCTAGGGACATCGGGACAGGGGCTAACACCGGGGAGCTGTTTTTT. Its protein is CSARDIGTGANTGELFF.

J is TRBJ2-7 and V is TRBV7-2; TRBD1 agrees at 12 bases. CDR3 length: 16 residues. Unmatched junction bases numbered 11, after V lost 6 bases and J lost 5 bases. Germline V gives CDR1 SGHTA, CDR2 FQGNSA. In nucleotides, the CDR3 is TGTGCCAGCAGTTTGGGAACCGGGACAGGGGGCGACGAGCAGTACTTC. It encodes CASSLGTGTGGDEQYF.

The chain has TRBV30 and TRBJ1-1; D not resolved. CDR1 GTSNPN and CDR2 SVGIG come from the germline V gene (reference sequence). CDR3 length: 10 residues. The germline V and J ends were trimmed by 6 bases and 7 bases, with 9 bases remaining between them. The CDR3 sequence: CACSEVEAFF. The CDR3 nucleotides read TGTGCCTGCTCCGAAGTTGAAGCTTTCTTT.

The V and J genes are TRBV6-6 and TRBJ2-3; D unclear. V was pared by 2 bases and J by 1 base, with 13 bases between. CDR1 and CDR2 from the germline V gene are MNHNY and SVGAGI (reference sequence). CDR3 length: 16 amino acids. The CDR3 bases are TGTGCCAGCAGTTACCACACACCCCAGGGCACAGATACGCAGTATTTT. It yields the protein CASSYHTPQGTDTQYF.

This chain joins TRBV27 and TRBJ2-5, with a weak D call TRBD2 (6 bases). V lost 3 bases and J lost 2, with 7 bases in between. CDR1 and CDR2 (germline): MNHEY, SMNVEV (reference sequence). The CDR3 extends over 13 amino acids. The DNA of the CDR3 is TGTGCCAGCAGTTTTGCGGGACAAGAGACCCAGTACTTC. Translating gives CASSFAGQETQYF.

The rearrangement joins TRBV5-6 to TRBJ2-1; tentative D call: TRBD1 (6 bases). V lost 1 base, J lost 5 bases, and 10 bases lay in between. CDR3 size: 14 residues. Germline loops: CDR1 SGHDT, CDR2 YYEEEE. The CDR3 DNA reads TGTGCCAGCAGCTTGCCCACAGGGAACAATGAGCAGTTCTTC. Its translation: CASSLPTGNNEQFF.

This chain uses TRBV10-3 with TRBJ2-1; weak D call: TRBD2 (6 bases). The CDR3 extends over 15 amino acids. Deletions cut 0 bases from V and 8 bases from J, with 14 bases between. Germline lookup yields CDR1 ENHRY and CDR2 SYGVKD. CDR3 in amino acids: CAISESDGSGYEQFF. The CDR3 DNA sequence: TGTGCCATCAGTGAGTCGGACGGGAGTGGCTATGAGCAGTTCTTC.

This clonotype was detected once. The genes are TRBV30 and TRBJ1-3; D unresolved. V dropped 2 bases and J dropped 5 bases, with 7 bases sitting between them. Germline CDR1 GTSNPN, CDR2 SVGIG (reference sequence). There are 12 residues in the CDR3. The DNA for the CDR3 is TGTGCCTGGAGTCCCAACCGAAACACCATATATTTT. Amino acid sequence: CAWSPNRNTIYF.

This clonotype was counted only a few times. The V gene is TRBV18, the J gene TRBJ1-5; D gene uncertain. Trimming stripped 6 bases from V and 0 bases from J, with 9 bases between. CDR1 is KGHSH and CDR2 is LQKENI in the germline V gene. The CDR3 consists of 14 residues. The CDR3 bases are TGTGCCAGCTCTTTGGGCGATAGCAATCAGCCCCAGCATTTT. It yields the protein CASSLGDSNQPQHF.

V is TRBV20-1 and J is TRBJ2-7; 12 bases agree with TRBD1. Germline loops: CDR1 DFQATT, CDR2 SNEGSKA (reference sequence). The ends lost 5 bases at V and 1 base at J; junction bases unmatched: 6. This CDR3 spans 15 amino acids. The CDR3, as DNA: TGCAGTGCTCGGGACAGGGGGCGACGATCCTACGAGCAGTACTTC. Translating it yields CSARDRGRRSYEQYF.